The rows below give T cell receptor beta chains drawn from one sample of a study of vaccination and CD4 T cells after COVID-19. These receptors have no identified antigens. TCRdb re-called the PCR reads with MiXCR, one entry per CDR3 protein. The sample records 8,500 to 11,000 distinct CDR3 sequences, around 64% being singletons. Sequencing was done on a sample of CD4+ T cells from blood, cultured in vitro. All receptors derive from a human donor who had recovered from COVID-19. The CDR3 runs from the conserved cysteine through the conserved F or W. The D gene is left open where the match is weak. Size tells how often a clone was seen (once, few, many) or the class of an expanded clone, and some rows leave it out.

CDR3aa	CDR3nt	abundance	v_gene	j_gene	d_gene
CASRKGPILYEQYF	TGTGCCAGCAGAAAGGGACCGATTCTTTACGAGCAGTACTTC	-	TRBV6-2/TRBV6-3	TRBJ2-7	-
CAAEPSGWTGELFF	TGTGCCGCTGAACCCAGTGGGTGGACCGGGGAGCTGTTTTTT	-	TRBV10-3	TRBJ2-2	-
CASSRISQHIGGELFF	TGTGCCAGCAGCAGGATCAGCCAGCATATAGGCGGGGAGCTGTTTTTT	once	TRBV11-3	TRBJ2-2	-
CASTYTPAEGQDSNQPQHF	TGTGCTAGCACCTATACCCCGGCAGAGGGACAGGATAGCAATCAGCCCCAGCATTTT	-	TRBV7-7	TRBJ1-5	TRBD1
CASSETGGKETQYF	TGTGCCAGCAGTGAGACAGGGGGTAAGGAGACCCAGTACTTC	few	TRBV25-1	TRBJ2-5	TRBD1
CSGRQGNYGYTF	TGCAGCGGTCGACAGGGGAACTATGGCTACACCTTC	-	TRBV29-1	TRBJ1-2	TRBD1
CSATRGRNTEAFF	TGCAGTGCTACCAGGGGGCGAAACACTGAAGCTTTCTTT	-	TRBV20-1	TRBJ1-1	TRBD1
CSARDQASGSYEQYF	TGCAGTGCTAGAGATCAGGCTAGCGGTTCCTACGAGCAGTACTTC	-	TRBV20-1	TRBJ2-7	TRBD2
CASSKDRGLDYGYTF	TGTGCCAGTAGTAAAGACAGGGGGTTGGACTATGGCTACACCTTC	-	TRBV19	TRBJ1-2	TRBD1
CASRRQGRNTEAFF	TGTGCCAGCCGAAGACAGGGGAGGAACACTGAAGCTTTCTTT	-	TRBV5-6	TRBJ1-1	TRBD1
CASSEVMTGDYEQYF	TGTGCCAGCAGTGAAGTCATGACGGGGGACTACGAGCAGTACTTC	-	TRBV2	TRBJ2-7	-
CSARDQGRRNTEAFF	TGCAGTGCTAGAGACCAGGGTCGACGGAACACTGAAGCTTTCTTT	-	TRBV20-1	TRBJ1-1	-
CASSLEPAGGGNEKLFF	TGTGCCAGCAGCTTAGAACCGGCGGGAGGGGGGAATGAAAAACTGTTTTTT	few	TRBV7-6	TRBJ1-4	-
CASSSSSGGQETQYF	TGTGCCAGCAGTTCATCTAGCGGGGGGCAAGAGACCCAGTACTTC	-	TRBV12-3/TRBV12-4	TRBJ2-5	TRBD2
CASNHLDESYEQYF	TGTGCCAGCAACCACTTGGACGAATCCTACGAGCAGTACTTC	-	TRBV6-1	TRBJ2-7	-
CSGWGDKASTDTQYF	TGCAGCGGATGGGGCGACAAAGCTAGCACAGATACGCAGTATTTT	-	TRBV29-1	TRBJ2-3	-
CASSQNSPLHF	TGTGCCAGCAGCCAGAATTCACCCCTCCACTTT	-	TRBV7-2	TRBJ1-6	-
CASSLSGQSNQPQHF	TGTGCCAGCAGCTTATCGGGACAGAGCAATCAGCCCCAGCATTTT	few	TRBV7-2	TRBJ1-5	TRBD1
CASSYAMGVYEQYF	TGTGCCAGCAGTTACGCGATGGGCGTCTACGAGCAGTACTTC	-	TRBV6-5	TRBJ2-7	-
CVISESRLESPDHNEQFF	TGTGTCATCAGTGAGTCGAGACTAGAGAGCCCGGACCACAATGAGCAGTTCTTC	once	TRBV10-3	TRBJ2-1	-
CASSPLRGSDSPLHF	TGTGCCAGCAGCCCCCTGCGGGGTTCGGATTCACCCCTCCACTTT	few	TRBV7-9	TRBJ1-6	-
CATSDPVGAIKDTQYF	TGTGCCACCAGTGACCCAGTAGGTGCCATCAAGGATACGCAGTATTTT	few	TRBV24-1	TRBJ2-3	-
CASSQDRRITDTQYF	TGTGCCAGCAGCCAAGATAGACGGATCACAGATACGCAGTATTTT	-	TRBV4-2	TRBJ2-3	-
CASRGMGGGGGYTF	TGTGCCAGCAGGGGGATGGGGGGGGGAGGTGGCTACACCTTC	-	TRBV6-1	TRBJ1-2	-
CASSVGPEAEAFF	TGTGCCAGCAGTGTTGGCCCCGAGGCTGAAGCTTTCTTT	few	TRBV2	TRBJ1-1	-
CASSEETVTGGHTF	TGTGCCAGCAGTGAAGAGACGGTGACGGGCGGGCACACCTTC	-	TRBV2	TRBJ1-2	-
CASSYRGETSYNSPLHF	TGTGCCAGCAGTTATCGAGGGGAGACATCCTATAATTCACCCCTCCACTTT	-	TRBV27	TRBJ1-6	-
CASSQQGNTEAFF	TGTGCCAGCAGTCAACAGGGGAACACTGAAGCTTTCTTT	-	TRBV12-3/TRBV12-4	TRBJ1-1	-
CASSLANRKYTEAFF	TGTGCCAGCAGCTTAGCGAACAGGAAGTACACTGAAGCTTTCTTT	-	TRBV7-9	TRBJ1-1	-
CASSSSTRGQGAVYGYTF	TGTGCCAGCAGCTCCTCGACGCGGGGACAGGGGGCTGTCTATGGCTACACCTTC	-	TRBV7-9	TRBJ1-2	TRBD1
CASSPGTSGPDTQYF	TGCGCCAGCAGCCCAGGGACTAGCGGCCCCGATACGCAGTATTTT	once	TRBV5-1	TRBJ2-3	TRBD2
CSARAGTGLSPLHF	TGCAGTGCTAGAGCCGGGACAGGGCTATCACCCCTCCACTTT	-	TRBV20-1	TRBJ1-6	TRBD1
CASSRDRVNQPQHF	TGTGCCAGCAGCCGGGACAGGGTAAATCAGCCCCAGCATTTT	few	TRBV12-3/TRBV12-4	TRBJ1-5	TRBD1
CASLLTANTGELFF	TGTGCCAGCCTTTTGACAGCGAACACCGGGGAGCTGTTTTTT	-	TRBV2	TRBJ2-2	-
CASSPRRGHNYEQYF	TGTGCCAGCAGCCCCAGGCGGGGACACAACTACGAGCAGTACTTC	-	TRBV11-1	TRBJ2-7	-
CASSLAGIGQPQHF	TGTGCCAGCAGCTTAGCAGGGATCGGTCAGCCCCAGCATTTT	-	TRBV7-2	TRBJ1-5	-
CASSLDNEQFF	TGTGCCAGCAGCCTGGACAATGAGCAGTTCTTC	-	TRBV11-3	TRBJ2-1	-
CSVVRQETQYF	TGCAGCGTTGTTAGACAAGAGACCCAGTACTTC	-	TRBV29-1	TRBJ2-5	-
CASGRQGGSGNTIYF	TGTGCCTCCGGGAGGCAGGGAGGCTCTGGAAACACCATATATTTT	-	TRBV6-1	TRBJ1-3	-
CATSRDRSSYNEQFF	TGTGCCACCAGCAGAGATAGAAGCTCCTACAATGAGCAGTTCTTC	-	TRBV15	TRBJ2-1	-
CASSFGREDGYTF	TGTGCCAGCAGCTTCGGCAGGGAGGATGGCTACACCTTC	-	TRBV11-3	TRBJ1-2	-
CASSLRVLGTEAFF	TGCGCCAGCAGCCTCCGGGTCTTGGGCACTGAAGCTTTCTTT	-	TRBV5-1	TRBJ1-1	-
CASSPLAGAGEKLFF	TGTGCCAGCAGTCCACTTGCTGGGGCGGGTGAAAAACTGTTTTTT	-	TRBV7-8	TRBJ1-4	-
CASSPRGGRTETQYF	TGTGCCAGCAGCCCGCGGGGCGGGAGAACAGAGACCCAGTACTTC	-	TRBV12-3/TRBV12-4	TRBJ2-5	TRBD2
CASRPNLRDKANYGYTF	TGTGCCAGCAGGCCCAACCTCCGGGACAAGGCTAACTATGGCTACACCTTC	-	TRBV27	TRBJ1-2	-
CASSSNPGTGDEKLFF	TGTGCCAGCAGCTCGAACCCCGGGACAGGCGATGAAAAACTGTTTTTT	-	TRBV28	TRBJ1-4	TRBD1
CSARALASNTGELFF	TGCAGTGCTAGAGCCCTAGCGTCGAACACCGGGGAGCTGTTTTTT	-	TRBV20-1	TRBJ2-2	-
CATSDWGTEAFF	TGTGCCACCAGTGATTGGGGCACTGAAGCTTTCTTT	-	TRBV24-1	TRBJ1-1	-
CASSPSHLRTGGGKPQHF	TGTGCCAGCAGCCCCTCTCATCTTCGGACAGGGGGCGGAAAGCCCCAGCATTTT	few	TRBV28	TRBJ1-5	TRBD1
CASTRGVNSYEQYF	TGTGCCAGCACTCGGGGGGTAAACTCCTACGAGCAGTACTTC	-	TRBV7-8	TRBJ2-7	TRBD2
CASSGQGSPLHF	TGCGCCAGCTCCGGACAGGGCTCACCCCTCCACTTT	-	TRBV5-1	TRBJ1-6	TRBD1
CASGQRFNQPQHF	TGCGCATCTGGACAGAGATTTAATCAGCCCCAGCATTTT	-	TRBV2	TRBJ1-5	-
CASSPLAGGAVGELFF	TGCGCCAGCAGCCCCCTGGCCGGGGGGGCCGTGGGGGAGCTGTTTTTT	-	TRBV4-3	TRBJ2-2	TRBD2
CASSSVRQPDTQYF	TGCGCCAGCAGCTCCGTAAGACAGCCAGATACGCAGTATTTT	-	TRBV5-1	TRBJ2-3	-
CASSLGNTIYF	TGTGCCAGCAGCTTGGGAAACACCATATATTTT	-	TRBV7-9	TRBJ1-3	-
CASNPEGSTGYEQYF	TGCGCCAGCAACCCCGAGGGGTCTACCGGCTACGAGCAGTACTTC	-	TRBV5-1	TRBJ2-7	-
CSVGQGAYEQYF	TGCAGCGTGGGACAGGGGGCCTACGAGCAGTACTTC	-	TRBV20-1	TRBJ2-7	TRBD1
CASSYSGGVSNQPQHF	TGTGCCAGCAGTTACTCGGGGGGAGTCAGCAATCAGCCCCAGCATTTT	few	TRBV6-2/TRBV6-3	TRBJ1-5	-
CASSYGRHSSYEQYF	TGTGCCAGCAGTTACGGGCGACATTCCTCCTACGAGCAGTACTTC	-	TRBV27	TRBJ2-7	-